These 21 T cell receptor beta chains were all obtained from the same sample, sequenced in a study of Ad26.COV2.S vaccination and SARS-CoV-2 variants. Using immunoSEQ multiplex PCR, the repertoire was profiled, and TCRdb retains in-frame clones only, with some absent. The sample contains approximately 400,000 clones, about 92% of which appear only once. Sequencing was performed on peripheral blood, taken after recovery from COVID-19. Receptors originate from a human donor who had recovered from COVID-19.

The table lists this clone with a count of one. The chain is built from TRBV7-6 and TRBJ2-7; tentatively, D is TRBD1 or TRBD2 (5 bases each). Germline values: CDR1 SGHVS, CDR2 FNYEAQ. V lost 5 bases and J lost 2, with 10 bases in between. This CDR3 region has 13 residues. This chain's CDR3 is CASSRLGAYEQYF. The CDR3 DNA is TGTGCCAGCAGCCGCTTGGGGGCCTACGAGCAGTACTTC.

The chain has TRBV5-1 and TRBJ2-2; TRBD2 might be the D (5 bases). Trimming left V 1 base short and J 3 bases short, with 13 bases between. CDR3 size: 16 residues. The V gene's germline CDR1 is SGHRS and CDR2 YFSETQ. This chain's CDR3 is CASSLRSGIDTGELFF. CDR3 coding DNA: TGCGCCAGCAGCTTGAGGTCCGGGATTGACACCGGGGAGCTGTTTTTT.

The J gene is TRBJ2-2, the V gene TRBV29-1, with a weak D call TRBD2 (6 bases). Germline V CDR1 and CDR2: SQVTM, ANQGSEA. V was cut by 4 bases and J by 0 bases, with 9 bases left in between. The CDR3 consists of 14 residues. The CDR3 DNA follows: TGCAGCGTTGCGGGACTCTCGAACACCGGGGAGCTGTTTTTT. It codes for CSVAGLSNTGELFF.

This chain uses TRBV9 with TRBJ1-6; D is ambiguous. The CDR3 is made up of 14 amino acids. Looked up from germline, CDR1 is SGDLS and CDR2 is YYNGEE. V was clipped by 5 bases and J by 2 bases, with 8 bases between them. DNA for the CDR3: TGTGCCAGCAGTACGGGAACCTATAATTCACCCCTCCACTTT. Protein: CASSTGTYNSPLHF.

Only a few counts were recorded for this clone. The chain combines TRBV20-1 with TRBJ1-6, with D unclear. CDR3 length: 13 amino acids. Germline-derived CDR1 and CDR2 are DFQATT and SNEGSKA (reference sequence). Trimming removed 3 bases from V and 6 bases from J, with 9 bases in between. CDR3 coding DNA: TGCAGTGCTAGTGAAGGATCTAATTCACCCCTCCACTTT. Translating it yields CSASEGSNSPLHF.

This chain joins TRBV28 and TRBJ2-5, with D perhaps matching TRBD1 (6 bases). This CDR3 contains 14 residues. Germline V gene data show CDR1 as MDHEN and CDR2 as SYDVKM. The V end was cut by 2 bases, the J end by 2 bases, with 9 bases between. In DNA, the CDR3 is TGTGCCAGCAGTTTACCGGACAGTCAAGAGACCCAGTACTTC. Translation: CASSLPDSQETQYF.

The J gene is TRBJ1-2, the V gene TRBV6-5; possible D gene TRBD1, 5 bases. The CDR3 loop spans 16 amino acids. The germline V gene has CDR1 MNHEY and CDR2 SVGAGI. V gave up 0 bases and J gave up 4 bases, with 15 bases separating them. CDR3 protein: CASSYSRRDAIYGYTF. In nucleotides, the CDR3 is TGTGCCAGCAGTTACTCCCGACGGGACGCTATCTATGGCTACACCTTC.

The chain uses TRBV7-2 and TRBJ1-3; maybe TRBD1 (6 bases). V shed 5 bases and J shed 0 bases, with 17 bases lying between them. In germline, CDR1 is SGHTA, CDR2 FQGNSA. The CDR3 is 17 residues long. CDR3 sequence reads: CASSRDGWGASGNTIYF. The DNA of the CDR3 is TGTGCCAGCAGCCGCGATGGTTGGGGGGCCTCTGGAAACACCATATATTTT.

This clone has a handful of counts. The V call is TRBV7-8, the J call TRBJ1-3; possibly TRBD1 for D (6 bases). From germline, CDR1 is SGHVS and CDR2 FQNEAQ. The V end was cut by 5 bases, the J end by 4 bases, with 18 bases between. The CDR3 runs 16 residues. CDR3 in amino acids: CASSERTDLNGNTIYF. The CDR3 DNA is TGTGCCAGCAGCGAACGGACAGACTTGAACGGAAACACCATATATTTT.

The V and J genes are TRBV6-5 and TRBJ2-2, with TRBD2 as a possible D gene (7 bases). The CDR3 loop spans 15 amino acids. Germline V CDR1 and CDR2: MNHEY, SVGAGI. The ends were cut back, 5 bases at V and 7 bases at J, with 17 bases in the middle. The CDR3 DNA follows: TGTGCCAGCAGTCCACGCGTCGGGGGGCACGGGGAGCTGTTTTTT. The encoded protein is CASSPRVGGHGELFF.

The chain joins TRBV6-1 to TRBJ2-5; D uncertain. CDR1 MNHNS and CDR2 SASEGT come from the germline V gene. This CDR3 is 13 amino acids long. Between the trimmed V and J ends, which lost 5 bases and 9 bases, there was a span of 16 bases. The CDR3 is CASSFKAELPQYF. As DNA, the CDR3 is TGTGCCAGCAGTTTTAAGGCTGAGCTTCCCCAGTACTTC.

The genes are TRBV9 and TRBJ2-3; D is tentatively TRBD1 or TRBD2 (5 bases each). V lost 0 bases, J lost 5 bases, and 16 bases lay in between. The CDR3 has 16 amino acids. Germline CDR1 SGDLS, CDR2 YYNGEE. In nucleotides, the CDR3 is TGTGCCAGCAGCGTAGAAGGTAGTGGGGGAAGAGATACGCAGTATTTT. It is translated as CASSVEGSGGRDTQYF. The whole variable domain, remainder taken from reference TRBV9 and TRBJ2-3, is DSGVTQTPKHLITATGQRVTLRCSPRSGDLSVYWYQQSLDQGLQFLIQYYNGEERAKGNILERFSAQQFPDLHSELNLSSLELGDSALYFCASSVEGSGGRDTQYFGPGTRLTVL.

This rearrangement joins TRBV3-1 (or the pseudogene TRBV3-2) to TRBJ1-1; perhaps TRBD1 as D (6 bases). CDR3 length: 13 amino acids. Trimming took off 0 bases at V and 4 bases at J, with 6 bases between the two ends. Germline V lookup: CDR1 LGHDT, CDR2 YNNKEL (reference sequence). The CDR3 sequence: CASSQEGGTEAFF. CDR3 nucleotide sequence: TGTGCCAGCAGCCAAGAAGGGGGCACTGAAGCTTTCTTT.

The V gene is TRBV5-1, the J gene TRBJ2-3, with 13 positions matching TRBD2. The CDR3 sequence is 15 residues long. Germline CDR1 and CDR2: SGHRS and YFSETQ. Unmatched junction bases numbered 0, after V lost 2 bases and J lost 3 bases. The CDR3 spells CASSLLAGGTDTQYF. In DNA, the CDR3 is TGCGCCAGCAGCTTACTAGCGGGGGGGACAGATACGCAGTATTTT.

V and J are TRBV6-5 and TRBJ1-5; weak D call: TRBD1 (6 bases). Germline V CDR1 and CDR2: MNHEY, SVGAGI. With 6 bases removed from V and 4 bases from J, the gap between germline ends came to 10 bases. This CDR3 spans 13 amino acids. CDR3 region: CASRDRSNQPQHF. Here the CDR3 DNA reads TGTGCCAGCAGGGACAGATCGAATCAGCCCCAGCATTTT.

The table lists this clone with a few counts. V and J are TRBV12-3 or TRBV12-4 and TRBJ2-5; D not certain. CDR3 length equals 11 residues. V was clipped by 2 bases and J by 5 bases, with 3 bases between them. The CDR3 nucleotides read TGTGCCAGCAGTTTAATGGAGACCCAGTACTTC. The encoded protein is CASSLMETQYF.

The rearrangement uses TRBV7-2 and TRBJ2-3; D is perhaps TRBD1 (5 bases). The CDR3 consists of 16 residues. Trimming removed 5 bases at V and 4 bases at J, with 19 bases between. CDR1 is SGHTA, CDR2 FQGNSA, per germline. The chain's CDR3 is CASSRWTSVVADTQYF. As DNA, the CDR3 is TGTGCCAGCAGCCGCTGGACATCCGTCGTCGCAGATACGCAGTATTTT.

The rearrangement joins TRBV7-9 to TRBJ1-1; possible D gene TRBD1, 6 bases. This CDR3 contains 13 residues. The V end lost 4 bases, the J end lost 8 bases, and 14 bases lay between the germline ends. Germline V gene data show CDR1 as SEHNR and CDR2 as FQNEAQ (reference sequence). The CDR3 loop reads CASSSLRGTEAFF. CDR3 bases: TGTGCCAGCAGCTCCTTACGGGGGACAGAAGCTTTCTTT. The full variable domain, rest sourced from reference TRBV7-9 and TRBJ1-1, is DTGVSQNPRHKITKRGQNVTFRCDPISEHNRLYWYRQTLGQGPEFLTYFQNEAQLEKSRLLSDRFSAERPKGSFSTLEIQRTEQGDSAMYLCASSSLRGTEAFFGQGTRLTVV.

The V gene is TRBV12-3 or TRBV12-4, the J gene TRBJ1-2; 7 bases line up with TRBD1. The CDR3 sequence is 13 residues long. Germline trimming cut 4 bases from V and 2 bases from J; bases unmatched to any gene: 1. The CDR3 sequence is CASSSTGNYGYTF. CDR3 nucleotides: TGTGCCAGCAGTTCGACAGGGAACTATGGCTACACCTTC.

The CDR3 bases are TGTGCCAGCAGTGACTCCCGGGACAGGATAACCTACGAGCAGTACTTC. It encodes CASSDSRDRITYEQYF. V is TRBV6-4 and J is TRBJ2-7; 8 nucleotides line up with TRBD1. Germline CDR1 reads MRHNA; CDR2 reads SNTAGT. The V and J ends lost 0 bases and 2 bases, in that order; junction bases with no gene match: 6. CDR3 length: 16 amino acids.

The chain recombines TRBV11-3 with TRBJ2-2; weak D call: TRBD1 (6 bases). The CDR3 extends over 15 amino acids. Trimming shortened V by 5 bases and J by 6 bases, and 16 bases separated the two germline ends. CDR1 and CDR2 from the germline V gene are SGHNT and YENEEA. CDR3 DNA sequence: TGTGCCAGCAGCAACCTCAGGGGTAGTCCCGGGGAGCTGTTTTTT. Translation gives CASSNLRGSPGELFF.